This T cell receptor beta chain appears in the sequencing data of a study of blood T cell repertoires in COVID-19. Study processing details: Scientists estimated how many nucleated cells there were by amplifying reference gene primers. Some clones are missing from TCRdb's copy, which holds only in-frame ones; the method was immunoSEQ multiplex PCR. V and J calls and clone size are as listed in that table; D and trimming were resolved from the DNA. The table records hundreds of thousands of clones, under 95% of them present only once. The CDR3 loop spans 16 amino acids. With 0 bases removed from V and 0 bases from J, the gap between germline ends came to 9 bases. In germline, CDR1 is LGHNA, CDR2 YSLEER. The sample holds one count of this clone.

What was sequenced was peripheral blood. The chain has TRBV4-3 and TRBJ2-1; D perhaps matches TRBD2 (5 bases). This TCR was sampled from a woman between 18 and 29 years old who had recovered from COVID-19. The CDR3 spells CASSQDEGHSYNEQFF. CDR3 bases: TGCGCCAGCAGCCAAGACGAGGGCCACTCCTACAATGAGCAGTTCTTC.